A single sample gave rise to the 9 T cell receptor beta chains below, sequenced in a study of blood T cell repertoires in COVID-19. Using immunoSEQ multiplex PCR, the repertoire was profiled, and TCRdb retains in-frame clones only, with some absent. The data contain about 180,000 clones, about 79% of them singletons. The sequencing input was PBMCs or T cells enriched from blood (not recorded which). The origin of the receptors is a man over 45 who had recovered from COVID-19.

CDR3 bases: TGTGCCAGCAGTTTATTCCCAGGGTCGGGTGGCTACACCTTC. Translated, it gives CASSLFPGSGGYTF. This chain connects TRBV28 to TRBJ1-2, with TRBD1 as a possible D gene (5 bases). The CDR3 is 14 residues long. V was pared by 1 base and J by 7 bases, with 13 bases between. Germline CDR1 reads MDHEN; CDR2 reads SYDVKM.

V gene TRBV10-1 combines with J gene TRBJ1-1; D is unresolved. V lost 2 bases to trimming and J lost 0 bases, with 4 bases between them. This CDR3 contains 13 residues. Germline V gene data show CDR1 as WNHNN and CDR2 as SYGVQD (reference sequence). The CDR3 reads CASSEEMNTEAFF. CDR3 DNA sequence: TGCGCCAGCAGTGAGGAGATGAACACTGAAGCTTTCTTT.

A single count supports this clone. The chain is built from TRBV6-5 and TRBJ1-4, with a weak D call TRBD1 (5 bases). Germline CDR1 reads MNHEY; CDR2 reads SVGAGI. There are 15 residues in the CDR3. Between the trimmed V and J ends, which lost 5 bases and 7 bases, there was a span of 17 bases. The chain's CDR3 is CASSRVGGATEKLFF. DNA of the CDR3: TGTGCCAGCAGTAGGGTGGGCGGGGCCACTGAAAAACTGTTTTTT.

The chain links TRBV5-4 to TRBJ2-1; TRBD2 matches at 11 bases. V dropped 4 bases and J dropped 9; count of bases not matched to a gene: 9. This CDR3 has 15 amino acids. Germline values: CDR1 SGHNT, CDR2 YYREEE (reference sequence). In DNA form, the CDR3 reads TGTGCCAGCAGCCTACCAGGGACTAGCGGCGTTGAGCAGTTCTTC. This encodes CASSLPGTSGVEQFF.

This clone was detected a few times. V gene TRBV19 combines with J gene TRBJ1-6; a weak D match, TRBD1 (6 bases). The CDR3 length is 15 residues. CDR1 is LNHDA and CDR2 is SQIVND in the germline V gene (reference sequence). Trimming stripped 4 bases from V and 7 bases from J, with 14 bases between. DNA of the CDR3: TGTGCCAGTAGTACCTGGGGCCAGGGGAATTCACCCCTCCACTTT. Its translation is CASSTWGQGNSPLHF.

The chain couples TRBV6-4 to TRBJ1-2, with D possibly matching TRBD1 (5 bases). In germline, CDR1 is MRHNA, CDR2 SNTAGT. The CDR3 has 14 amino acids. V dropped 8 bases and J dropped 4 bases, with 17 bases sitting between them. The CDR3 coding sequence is TGTGCCAGCTACAGGAAGGGGAAACGCTATGGCTACACCTTC. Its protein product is CASYRKGKRYGYTF.

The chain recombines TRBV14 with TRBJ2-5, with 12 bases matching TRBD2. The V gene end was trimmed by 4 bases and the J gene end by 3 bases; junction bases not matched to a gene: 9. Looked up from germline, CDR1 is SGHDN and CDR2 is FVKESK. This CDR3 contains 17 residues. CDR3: CASSRRMTSGGKETQYF. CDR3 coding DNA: TGTGCCAGCAGCCGACGAATGACTAGCGGGGGTAAAGAGACCCAGTACTTC. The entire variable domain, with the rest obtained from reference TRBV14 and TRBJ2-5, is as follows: EAGVTQFPSHSVIEKGQTVTLRCDPISGHDNLYWYRRVMGKEIKFLLHFVKESKQDESGMPNNRFLAERTGGTYSTLKVQPAELEDSGVYFCASSRRMTSGGKETQYFGPGTRLLVL.

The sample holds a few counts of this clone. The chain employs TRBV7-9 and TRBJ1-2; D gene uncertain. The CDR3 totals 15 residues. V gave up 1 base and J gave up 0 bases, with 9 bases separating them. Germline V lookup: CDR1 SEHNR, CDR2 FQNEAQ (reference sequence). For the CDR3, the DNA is TGTGCCAGCAGCTTAGTTGGGCTCACTAACTATGGCTACACCTTC. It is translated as CASSLVGLTNYGYTF. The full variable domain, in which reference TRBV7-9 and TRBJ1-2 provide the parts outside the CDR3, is DTGVSQNPRHKITKRGQNVTFRCDPISEHNRLYWYRQTLGQGPEFLTYFQNEAQLEKSRLLSDRFSAERPKGSFSTLEIQRTEQGDSAMYLCASSLVGLTNYGYTFGSGTRLTVV.

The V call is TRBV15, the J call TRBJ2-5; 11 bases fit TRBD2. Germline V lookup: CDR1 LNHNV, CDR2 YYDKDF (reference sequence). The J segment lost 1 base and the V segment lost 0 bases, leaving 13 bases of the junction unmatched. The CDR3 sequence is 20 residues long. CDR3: CATSRDLGLAGGMLQETQYF. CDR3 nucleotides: TGTGCCACCAGCAGAGATCTGGGGCTAGCGGGGGGTATGCTCCAAGAGACCCAGTACTTC. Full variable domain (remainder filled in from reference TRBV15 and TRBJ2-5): DAMVIQNPRYQVTQFGKPVTLSCSQTLNHNVMYWYQQKSSQAPKLLFHYYDKDFNNEADTPDNFQSRRPNTSFCFLDIRSPGLGDTAMYLCATSRDLGLAGGMLQETQYFGPGTRLLVL.